These 32 T cell receptor beta chains came from one sample sequenced in a study of cytomegalovirus exposure and HLA in healthy donors. Amplification used 60 Vbeta primers and 13 Jbeta primers. Sequencing was performed with immunoSEQ multiplex PCR; in TCRdb, only in-frame clones are kept and a portion is missing. The table records some 50,000 clones, 70% to 80% of them present only once. The specimen was PBMCs. Receptor source: a young man in good health and CMV-seronegative.

The chain couples TRBV4-1 to TRBJ2-7; D gene unclear. V lost 0 bases to trimming and J lost 1 base, with 13 bases between them. The germline V gene has CDR1 MGHRA and CDR2 YSYEKL. The CDR3 loop spans 16 amino acids. The CDR3: CASSQDLLVSSYEQYF. As DNA, the CDR3 is TGCGCCAGCAGCCAAGATCTGCTAGTTAGTTCCTACGAGCAGTACTTC.

V gene TRBV6-1 combines with J gene TRBJ1-2; 7 bases map to TRBD1. With 7 bases clipped from V and 5 bases from J, the junction kept 7 bases outside the gene matches. This CDR3 contains 13 residues. The germline CDR1 and CDR2 sequences are MNHNS and SASEGT. CDR3 region: CASIHRGSYGYTF. CDR3 DNA sequence: TGTGCCAGCATCCACAGGGGATCGTATGGCTACACCTTC.

The rearrangement joins TRBV7-6 to TRBJ2-7, with D possibly matching TRBD1 (6 bases). V was trimmed by 1 base and J by 0 bases, leaving 13 bases between them. The germline CDR1 and CDR2 sequences are SGHVS and FNYEAQ. This CDR3 contains 16 residues. CDR3: CASSLDPGVSSYEQYF. The CDR3 region has the DNA TGTGCCAGCAGCTTAGACCCAGGGGTTAGCTCCTACGAGCAGTACTTC.

This chain links TRBV9 with TRBJ2-5, with 9 bases fitting TRBD2. This CDR3 is built from 20 residues. Germline lookup yields CDR1 SGDLS and CDR2 YYNGEE. V lost 2 bases to trimming and J lost 0 bases; unmatched junction nucleotides: 17. Written as DNA, the CDR3 is TGTGCCAGCAGCGTGGCTAGCGGGACGGGACCGCAAACAAACCAAGAGACCCAGTACTTC. This sequence encodes CASSVASGTGPQTNQETQYF.

The DNA of the CDR3 is TGTGCCAGCAGCCCGGGACAAGTTTTAGACTCTGGAAACACCATATATTTT. Protein: CASSPGQVLDSGNTIYF. This chain connects TRBV7-9 to TRBJ1-3; perhaps TRBD1 as D (6 bases). The V end was cut by 5 bases, the J end by 0 bases, with 17 bases between. The CDR3 has 17 amino acids. CDR1 and CDR2 (germline): SEHNR, FQNEAQ (reference sequence).

The chain links TRBV11-3 to TRBJ2-7; no clear D gene. Trimming stripped 0 bases from V and 3 bases from J, with 3 bases between. The CDR3 totals 12 residues. Germline lookup yields CDR1 SGHNT and CDR2 YENEEA. This CDR3 reads CASSLDRYEQYF. The CDR3 DNA reads as TGTGCCAGCAGCTTAGATCGCTACGAGCAGTACTTC.

The chain couples TRBV19 to TRBJ2-7; possibly TRBD2 for D (5 bases). Trimming took 6 bases from V and 0 from J, leaving 6 bases between them. The germline CDR1 and CDR2 sequences are LNHDA and SQIVND (reference sequence). The length of the CDR3 is 12 residues. CDR3 in DNA: TGTGCCAGTAGCGGGAACTCCTACGAGCAGTACTTC. Amino acids: CASSGNSYEQYF.

About this clone itself: At one end the junction does not follow the germline gene, possibly because of a read error. The sample carries other DNA sequences with the same CDR3. The gene calls are TRBV6-1 and TRBJ2-7, with D tentatively TRBD2 (5 bases). The V gene's germline CDR1 is MNHNS and CDR2 SASEGT. This CDR3 is built from 14 residues. The CDR3 region has the DNA TGTGCTAGCAGTGAAAGAGGAGGACCCTACGAGCAGTACTTC. It specifies CASSERGGPYEQYF.

The CDR3 here is CASSDRGRSYGYTF. DNA for the CDR3: TGTGCCAGCAGTGACAGGGGGCGAAGCTATGGCTACACCTTC. The chain joins TRBV2 to TRBJ1-2; 8 bases map to TRBD1. This CDR3 spans 14 amino acids. J was trimmed by 4 bases and V by 3 bases; bases with no gene match: 4. Per germline, CDR1 SNHLY and CDR2 FYNNEI.

The V call is TRBV4-1, the J call TRBJ2-5, with D unresolved. The better agreement between TRBJ2-7 and the DNA end casts doubt on the J call. This CDR3 region has 11 residues. Germline V CDR1 and CDR2: MGHRA, YSYEKL. CDR3: CASSQGNEQYF. Written as DNA, the CDR3 is TGCGCCAGCAGCCAAGGTAACGAGCAGTACTTC.

This chain connects TRBV9 to TRBJ1-2, with TRBD1 matching over 8 bases. Germline assignment: CDR1 SGDLS and CDR2 YYNGEE. The V gene end was trimmed by 0 bases and the J gene end by 7 bases; junction bases not matched to a gene: 14. The CDR3 loop spans 17 amino acids. CDR3 DNA: TGTGCCAGCAGCGTAGTTAGGAGCGCTGGACAGGGAAGTGGCTACACCTTC. It specifies CASSVVRSAGQGSGYTF.

This sequence joins TRBV6-4 and TRBJ2-1; 11 positions match TRBD1. From germline, CDR1 is MRHNA and CDR2 SNTAGT. V was clipped by 0 bases and J by 6 bases; unmatched bases: 4. CDR3 length: 16 residues. The CDR3 is CASSDSGTGGVNEQFF. The CDR3 region has the DNA TGTGCCAGCAGTGACTCGGGGACAGGGGGTGTCAATGAGCAGTTCTTC.

The chain couples TRBV2 to TRBJ1-5, with 7 bases lining up with TRBD1. V shed 6 bases and J 0 bases; nucleotides not matched to a gene: 20. CDR3 size: 20 residues. Germline CDR1 reads SNHLY; CDR2 reads FYNNEI. This CDR3 reads CASRGITGTENPYSNQPQHF. The CDR3, as DNA: TGTGCCAGCAGAGGAATAACTGGGACAGAGAATCCATATAGCAATCAGCCCCAGCATTTT.

A note on this clone: Other DNA sequences from this sample encode an identical CDR3 as well. This sequence joins TRBV7-7 and TRBJ2-3; D may be TRBD2 (7 bases). The V and J ends lost 5 bases and 2 bases respectively, with 14 bases between them. Germline V lookup: CDR1 SSHAT, CDR2 FNYEAQ (reference sequence). The CDR3 sequence is 15 residues long. The CDR3 sequence is CASSIGGLPTDTQYF. The CDR3 region has the DNA TGTGCCAGCAGCATAGGGGGACTACCCACAGATACGCAGTATTTT.

This clone was seen more than once but under ten times. Here the CDR3 DNA reads TGTGCCAGCAGACTAGATATTTCCCCCGGGGAGCTGTTTTTT. As protein: CASRLDISPGELFF. The chain has TRBV27 and TRBJ2-2, with TRBD2 as a possible D gene (5 bases). Trimming left V 6 bases short and J 6 bases short, with 14 bases between. The germline V gene has CDR1 MNHEY and CDR2 SMNVEV (reference sequence). This CDR3 spans 14 amino acids.

The chain combines TRBV25-1 with TRBJ2-5, with 7 bases that match TRBD1. The CDR3 contains 13 residues. The V and J ends lost 5 bases and 2 bases, in that order; junction bases with no gene match: 2. Germline lookup yields CDR1 MGHDK and CDR2 SYGVNS. CDR3 loop: CASSRQGQETQYF. The CDR3 DNA reads as TGTGCCAGCAGTAGACAGGGTCAAGAGACCCAGTACTTC.

This chain connects TRBV10-1 to TRBJ2-2, with TRBD2 identical over 7 bases. The germline V gene has CDR1 WNHNN and CDR2 SYGVQD (reference sequence). The CDR3 has 15 amino acids. The ends lost 3 bases at V and 6 bases at J; junction bases unmatched: 7. In DNA form, the CDR3 reads TGCGCCAGCAGTGACGGCGGGAGCGTCGCCGGGGAGCTGTTTTTT. It yields the protein CASSDGGSVAGELFF.

The chain combines TRBV25-1 with TRBJ1-1, with TRBD1 identical over 11 bases. Germline CDR1 is MGHDK and CDR2 is SYGVNS. The CDR3 is 14 residues long. With V trimmed by 8 bases and J by 6 bases, 8 bases remained unmatched. The CDR3 spells CASSKGQGASEAFF. The CDR3 region has the DNA TGTGCCAGCTCGAAAGGACAGGGGGCGTCTGAAGCTTTCTTT.

The chain uses TRBV2 and TRBJ2-7; D ambiguous. Per germline, CDR1 SNHLY and CDR2 FYNNEI. The CDR3 contains 13 residues. V lost 6 bases to trimming and J lost 3 bases, with 12 bases between them. CDR3 nucleotides: TGTGCCAGCAGGGGTACAGAGCACTACGAGCAGTACTTC. This codes for CASRGTEHYEQYF.

V is TRBV5-1 and J is TRBJ2-1; 8 nucleotides line up with TRBD2. V gave up 4 bases and J gave up 10 bases; unmatched junction bases: 13. From germline, CDR1 is SGHRS and CDR2 YFSETQ. This CDR3 contains 15 residues. The CDR3 nucleotides read TGCGCCAGCAGCGAGGGTACGGGAGGGCCCCAGGAGCAGTTCTTC. It specifies CASSEGTGGPQEQFF.

CDR3 coding DNA: TGTGCCAGCGGTCAGAACTCTGGGGCCAACGTCCTGACTTTC. Translation gives CASGQNSGANVLTF. This rearrangement joins TRBV7-9 to TRBJ2-6, with D hard to call. The V gene lost 8 bases and the J gene lost 0 bases, with 8 bases spanning the gap. CDR1 SEHNR and CDR2 FQNEAQ come from the germline V gene (reference sequence). The CDR3 covers 14 residues.

The genes are TRBV12-5 and TRBJ2-3, with D perhaps TRBD1 (6 bases). Trimming cost V 7 bases and J 6 bases, with 20 bases left between them. CDR3 length equals 15 residues. The germline V gene encodes CDR1 LGHNT and CDR2 FRNRAP. Here the CDR3 reads CASADGWGLADTQYF. As DNA, the CDR3 is TGTGCTAGTGCGGACGGGTGGGGGCTCGCGGATACGCAGTATTTT.

This chain links TRBV7-8 with TRBJ2-7, with D uncertain. V lost 5 bases, J lost 3 bases, and 14 bases lay in between. The germline gives CDR1 SGHVS, CDR2 FQNEAQ. CDR3 length: 14 amino acids. The chain's CDR3 is CASSQEQPYYEQYF. The CDR3 DNA follows: TGTGCCAGCAGCCAAGAACAGCCGTACTACGAGCAGTACTTC. The whole variable domain, filled in from reference TRBV7-8 and TRBJ2-7, reads GAGVSQSPRYKVAKRGQDVALRCDPISGHVSLFWYQQALGQGPEFLTYFQNEAQLDKSGLPSDRFFAERPEGSVSTLKIQRTQQEDSAVYLCASSQEQPYYEQYFGPGTRLTVT.

J is TRBJ2-1 and V is TRBV29-1; D possibly corresponds to TRBD2 (5 bases). The CDR3 spans 12 residues. CDR1 SQVTM and CDR2 ANQGSEA come from the germline V gene. V dropped 3 bases and J dropped 9 bases, with 12 bases sitting between them. The CDR3 bases are TGCAGCGTTGAGTCTAGCCGGCTTGAGCAGTTCTTC. Amino acids: CSVESSRLEQFF.

The genes are TRBV19 and TRBJ2-7; 14 positions match TRBD2. CDR3 length: 16 amino acids. From germline, CDR1 is LNHDA and CDR2 SQIVND (reference sequence). The V segment lost 1 base and the J segment 4 bases; nucleotides outside the gene matches: 3. CDR3 residues: CASSIGGTSGSYEQYF. For the CDR3, the DNA is TGTGCCAGTAGTATAGGCGGGACTAGCGGGAGTTACGAGCAGTACTTC.

This chain connects TRBV4-1 to TRBJ2-7, with D maybe TRBD2 (5 bases). V was clipped by 4 bases and J by 0 bases, with 25 bases between them. Germline loops: CDR1 MGHRA, CDR2 YSYEKL. The CDR3 is 19 residues long. The CDR3 nucleotides are TGCGCCAGCAGCCCCGCGACGCATCTCCAGCGGAATAGCTCCTACGAGCAGTACTTC. Translated, it gives CASSPATHLQRNSSYEQYF.

The gene calls are TRBV2 and TRBJ2-1, with TRBD2 matching over 13 bases. V gave up 5 bases and J gave up 9 bases; unmatched junction bases: 7. Looked up from germline, CDR1 is SNHLY and CDR2 is FYNNEI. This CDR3 spans 15 amino acids. DNA for the CDR3: TGTGCCAGCAGTCAGGGACTAGCGGGATACCTTGAGCAGTTCTTC. This translates into CASSQGLAGYLEQFF.

This chain uses TRBV19 with TRBJ1-1; D ambiguous. The CDR3 covers 13 residues. The V end was cut by 7 bases, the J end by 0 bases, with 9 bases between. From germline, CDR1 is LNHDA and CDR2 SQIVND (reference sequence). The CDR3 region has the DNA TGTGCCAGTAATCCGGGGATGAACACTGAAGCTTTCTTT. Its protein product is CASNPGMNTEAFF.

The gene calls are TRBV5-4 and TRBJ2-7; 8 positions match TRBD2. Germline values: CDR1 SGHNT, CDR2 YYREEE (reference sequence). The CDR3 length is 14 residues. Trimming cost V 4 bases and J 0 bases; bases outside gene matches: 3. This CDR3 is CASSPSGSSYEQYF. The DNA of the CDR3 is TGTGCCAGCAGCCCGAGCGGGAGCTCCTACGAGCAGTACTTC.

The gene calls are TRBV11-2 and TRBJ2-1; TRBD2 agrees at 10 bases. CDR1 and CDR2 (germline): SGHAT, FQNNGV. The CDR3 consists of 15 residues. V lost 6 bases to trimming and J lost 4 bases; unmatched junction nucleotides: 6. The CDR3 region has the DNA TGTGCCAGCAGTCTCGGACTAGCGGATTACAATGAGCAGTTCTTC. Protein sequence: CASSLGLADYNEQFF.

The chain joins TRBV14 to TRBJ2-5; D not resolved. V was cut by 5 bases and J by 1 base, with 5 bases left in between. Germline V lookup: CDR1 SGHDN, CDR2 FVKESK. The CDR3 has 12 amino acids. CDR3 loop: CASSSLQETQYF. The CDR3 nucleotides are TGTGCCAGCAGCTCCCTCCAAGAGACCCAGTACTTC.

The chain recombines TRBV19 with TRBJ1-1, with no clear D. V lost 3 bases and J 4 bases, leaving 9 bases between the germline ends. This CDR3 region has 13 residues. The germline CDR1 and CDR2 sequences are LNHDA and SQIVND (reference sequence). CDR3 loop: CASSMGRSTEAFF. In DNA form, the CDR3 reads TGTGCCAGTAGTATGGGTAGGAGCACTGAAGCTTTCTTT. The complete variable domain, with remaining parts taken from reference TRBV19 and TRBJ1-1, reads DGGITQSPKYLFRKEGQNVTLSCEQNLNHDAMYWYRQDPGQGLRLIYYSQIVNDFQKGDIAEGYSVSREKKESFPLTVTSAQKNPTAFYLCASSMGRSTEAFFGQGTRLTVV.